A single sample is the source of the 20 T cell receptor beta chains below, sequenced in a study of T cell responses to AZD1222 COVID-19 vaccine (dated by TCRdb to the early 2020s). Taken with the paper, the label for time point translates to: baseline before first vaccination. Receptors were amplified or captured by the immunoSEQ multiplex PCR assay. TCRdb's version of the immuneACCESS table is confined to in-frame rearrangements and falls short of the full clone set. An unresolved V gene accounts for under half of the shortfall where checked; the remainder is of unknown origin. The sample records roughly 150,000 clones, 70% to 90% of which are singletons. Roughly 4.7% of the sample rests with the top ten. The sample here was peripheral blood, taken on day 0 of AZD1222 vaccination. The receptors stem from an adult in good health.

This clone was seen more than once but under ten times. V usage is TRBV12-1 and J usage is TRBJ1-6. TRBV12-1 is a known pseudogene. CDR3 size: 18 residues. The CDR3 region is CASSPRNLGRVIDSPLHF. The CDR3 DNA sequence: TGTGCCAGCAGCCCCAGAAACCTCGGTCGTGTGATTGATTCACCCCTCCACTTT.

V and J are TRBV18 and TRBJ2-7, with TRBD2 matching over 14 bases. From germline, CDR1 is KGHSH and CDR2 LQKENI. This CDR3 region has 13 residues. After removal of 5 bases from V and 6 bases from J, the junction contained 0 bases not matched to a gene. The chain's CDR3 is CASSGTSGGEQYF. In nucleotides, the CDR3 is TGTGCCAGCTCAGGGACTAGCGGGGGCGAGCAGTACTTC.

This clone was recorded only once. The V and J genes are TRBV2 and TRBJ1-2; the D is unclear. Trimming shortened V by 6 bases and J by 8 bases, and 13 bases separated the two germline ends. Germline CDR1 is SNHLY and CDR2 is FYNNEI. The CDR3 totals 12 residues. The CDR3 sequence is CASSQASQGYTF. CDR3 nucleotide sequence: TGTGCCAGCAGCCAGGCGTCCCAGGGCTACACCTTC.

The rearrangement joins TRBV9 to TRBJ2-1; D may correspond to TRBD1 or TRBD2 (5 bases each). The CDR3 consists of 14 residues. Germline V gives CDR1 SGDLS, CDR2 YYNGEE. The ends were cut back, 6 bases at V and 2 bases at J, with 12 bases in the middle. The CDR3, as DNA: TGTGCCAGCAATACGGGGCCAACCTACAATGAGCAGTTCTTC. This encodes CASNTGPTYNEQFF.

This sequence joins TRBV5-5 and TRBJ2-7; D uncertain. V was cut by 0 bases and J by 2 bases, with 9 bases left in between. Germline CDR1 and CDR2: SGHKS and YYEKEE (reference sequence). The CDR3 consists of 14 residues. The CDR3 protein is CASSLADGPYEQYF. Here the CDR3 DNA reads TGTGCCAGCAGCTTGGCGGACGGACCCTACGAGCAGTACTTC.

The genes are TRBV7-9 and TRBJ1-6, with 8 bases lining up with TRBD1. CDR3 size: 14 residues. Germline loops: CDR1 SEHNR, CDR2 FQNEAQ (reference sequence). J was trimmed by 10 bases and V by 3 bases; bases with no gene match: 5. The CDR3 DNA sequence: TGTGCCAGCAGCTTCGGGACAGGCGGATCACCCCTCCACTTT. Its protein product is CASSFGTGGSPLHF.

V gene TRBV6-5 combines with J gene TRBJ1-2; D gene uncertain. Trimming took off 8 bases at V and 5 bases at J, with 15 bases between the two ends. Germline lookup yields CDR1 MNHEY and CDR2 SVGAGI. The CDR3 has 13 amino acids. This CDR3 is CASHRVSIYGYTF. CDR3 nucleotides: TGTGCCAGCCACCGGGTCTCGATTTATGGCTACACCTTC.

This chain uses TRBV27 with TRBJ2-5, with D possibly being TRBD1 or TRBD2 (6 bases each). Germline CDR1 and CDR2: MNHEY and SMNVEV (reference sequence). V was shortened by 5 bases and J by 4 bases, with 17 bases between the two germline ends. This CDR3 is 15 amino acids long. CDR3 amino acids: CASSPLGAAGETQYF. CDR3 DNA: TGTGCCAGCAGTCCGTTGGGGGCAGCGGGAGAGACCCAGTACTTC.

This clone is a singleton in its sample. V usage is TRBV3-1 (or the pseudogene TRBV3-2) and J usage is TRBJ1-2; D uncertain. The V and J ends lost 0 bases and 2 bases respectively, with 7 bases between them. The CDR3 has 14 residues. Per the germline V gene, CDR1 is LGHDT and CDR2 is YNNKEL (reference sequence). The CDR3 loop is CASSQEGLNYGYTF. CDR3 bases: TGTGCCAGCAGCCAAGAGGGGTTGAACTATGGCTACACCTTC.

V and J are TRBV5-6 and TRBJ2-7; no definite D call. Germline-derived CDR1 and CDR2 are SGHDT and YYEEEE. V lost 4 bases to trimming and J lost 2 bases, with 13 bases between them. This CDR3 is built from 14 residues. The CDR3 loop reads CASSPGRRTYEQYF. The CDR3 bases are TGTGCCAGCAGCCCCGGCCGAAGAACCTACGAGCAGTACTTC.

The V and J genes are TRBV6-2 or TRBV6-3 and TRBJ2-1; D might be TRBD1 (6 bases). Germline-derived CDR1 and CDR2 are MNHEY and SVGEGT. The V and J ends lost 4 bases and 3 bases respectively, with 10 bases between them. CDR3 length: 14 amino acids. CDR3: CASSFRTDYNEQFF. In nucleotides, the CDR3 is TGTGCCAGCAGTTTTCGGACAGACTACAATGAGCAGTTCTTC.

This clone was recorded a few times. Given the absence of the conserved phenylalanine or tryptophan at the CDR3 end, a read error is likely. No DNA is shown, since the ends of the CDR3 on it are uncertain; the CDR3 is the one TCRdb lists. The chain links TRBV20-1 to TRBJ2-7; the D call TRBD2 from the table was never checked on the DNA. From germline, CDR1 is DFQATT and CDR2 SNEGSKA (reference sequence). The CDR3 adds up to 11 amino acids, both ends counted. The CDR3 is CSAKAGGRLVM.

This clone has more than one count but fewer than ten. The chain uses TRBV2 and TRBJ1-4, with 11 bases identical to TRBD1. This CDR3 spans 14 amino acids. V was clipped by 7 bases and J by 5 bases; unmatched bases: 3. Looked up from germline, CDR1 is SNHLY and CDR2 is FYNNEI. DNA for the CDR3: TGTGCCAGCATCGGGGACAGGGGGAATGAAAAACTGTTTTTT. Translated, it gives CASIGDRGNEKLFF.

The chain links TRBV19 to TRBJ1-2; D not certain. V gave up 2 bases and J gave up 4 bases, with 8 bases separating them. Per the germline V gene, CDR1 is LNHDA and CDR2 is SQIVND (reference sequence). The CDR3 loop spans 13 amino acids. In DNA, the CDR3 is TGTGCCAGTAGTATACAGCGATCCTATGGCTACACCTTC. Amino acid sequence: CASSIQRSYGYTF.

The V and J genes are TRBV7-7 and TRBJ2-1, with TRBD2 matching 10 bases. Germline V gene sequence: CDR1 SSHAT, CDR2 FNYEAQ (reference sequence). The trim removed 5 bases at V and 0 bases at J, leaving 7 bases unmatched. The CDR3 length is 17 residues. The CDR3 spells CASSPGLASSSYNEQFF. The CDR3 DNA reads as TGTGCCAGCAGCCCGGGACTAGCGTCTAGCTCCTACAATGAGCAGTTCTTC. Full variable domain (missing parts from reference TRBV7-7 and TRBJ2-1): GAGVSQSPRYKVTKRGQDVTLRCDPISSHATLYWYQQALGQGPEFLTYFNYEAQPDKSGLPSDRFSAERPEGSISTLTIQRTEQRDSAMYRCASSPGLASSSYNEQFFGPGTRLTVL.

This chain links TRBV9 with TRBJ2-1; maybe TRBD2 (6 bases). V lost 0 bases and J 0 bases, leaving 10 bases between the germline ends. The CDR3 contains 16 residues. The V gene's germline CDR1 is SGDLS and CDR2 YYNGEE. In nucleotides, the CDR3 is TGTGCCAGCAGCGTAGGTAGCGGAAGCTCCTACAATGAGCAGTTCTTC. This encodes CASSVGSGSSYNEQFF.

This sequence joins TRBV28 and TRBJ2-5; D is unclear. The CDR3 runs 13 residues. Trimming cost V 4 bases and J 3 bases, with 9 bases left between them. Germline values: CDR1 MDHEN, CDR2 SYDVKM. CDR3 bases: TGTGCCAGCAGTTCGGGCCAGGAAGAGACCCAGTACTTC. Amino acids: CASSSGQEETQYF.

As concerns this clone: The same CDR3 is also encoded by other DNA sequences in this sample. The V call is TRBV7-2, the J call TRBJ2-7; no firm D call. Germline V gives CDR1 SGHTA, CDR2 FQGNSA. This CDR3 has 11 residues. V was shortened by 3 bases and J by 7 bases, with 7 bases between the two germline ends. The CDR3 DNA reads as TGTGCCAGCAGCTTGGTCCGGGAGCAGTACTTC. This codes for CASSLVREQYF.

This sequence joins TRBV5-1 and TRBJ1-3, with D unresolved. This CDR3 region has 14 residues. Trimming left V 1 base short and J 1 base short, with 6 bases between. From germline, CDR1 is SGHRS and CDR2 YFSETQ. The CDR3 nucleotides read TGCGCCAGCAGCTTGTCGGGATCTGGAAACACCATATATTTT. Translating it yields CASSLSGSGNTIYF.

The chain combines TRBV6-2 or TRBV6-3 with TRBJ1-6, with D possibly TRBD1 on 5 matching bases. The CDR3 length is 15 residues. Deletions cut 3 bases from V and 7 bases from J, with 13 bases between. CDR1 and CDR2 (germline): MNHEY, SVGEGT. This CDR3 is CASSYGRQQNSPLHF. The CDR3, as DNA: TGTGCCAGCAGTTATGGGCGACAGCAGAATTCACCCCTCCACTTT.